These T cell receptor beta chains were read from a single sample in a study of T cell repertoires in cytomegalovirus infection. The antigens of these receptors remain unknown. TCRdb passed the reads through MiXCR, listing each CDR3 protein once. The sample records some 200,000 distinct CDR3 sequences, about 39% being singletons. The sequences come from CD8+ T cells from cultured PBMCs, collected from culture after CMV antigen stimulation. Every receptor here comes from a human donor in good health (CMV status not recorded). Some clones in this sample may be carry-over from other donors' samples. Both conserved end residues are part of each CDR3. A D gene is named only where the DNA matches it firmly. A clone size is listed for some rows: how often the clone was seen (once, few, many), or a class if it is expanded.

v_call	clone_size	j_call	d_call	cdr3_aa	cdr3_nt
TRBV28	few	TRBJ2-1	TRBD2	CASSQTSVEQFF	TGTGCCAGCAGTCAAACTAGCGTTGAGCAGTTCTTC
TRBV14	NA	TRBJ2-7	TRBD2	CASSDSGLAGGEQYF	TGTGCCAGCAGCGACTCGGGACTAGCGGGGGGCGAGCAGTACTTC
TRBV7-8	NA	TRBJ2-5	NA	CASSSGGRAQETQYF	TGTGCCAGCAGCTCCGGAGGACGGGCACAAGAGACCCAGTACTTC
TRBV27	NA	TRBJ2-3	NA	CASSLWSQGTDTQYF	TGTGCCAGCAGTTTGTGGTCACAAGGGACAGATACGCAGTATTTT
TRBV24-1	NA	TRBJ2-7	NA	CATSDPTGPEQYF	TGTGCCACCAGTGACCCCACAGGGCCCGAGCAGTACTTC
TRBV6-1	NA	TRBJ1-2	NA	CASSEGRALYGYTF	TGTGCCAGCAGTGAAGGCCGGGCCCTCTATGGCTACACCTTC
TRBV11-2	NA	TRBJ2-3	NA	CASSLGGWGDTQYF	TGTGCCAGCAGCTTAGGAGGTTGGGGAGATACGCAGTATTTT
TRBV11-2	NA	TRBJ2-7	NA	CASSRVEGGAYEQYF	TGTGCCAGCAGCCGAGTTGAAGGGGGAGCCTACGAGCAGTACTTC
TRBV7-3	few	TRBJ1-1	NA	CASSLTPYVEAFF	TGTGCCAGCAGCTTAACCCCCTACGTTGAAGCTTTCTTT
TRBV3-1	few	TRBJ2-7	NA	CASSQDPGTEQYF	TGTGCCAGCAGCCAGGACCCAGGGACCGAGCAGTACTTC
TRBV6-2/TRBV6-3	NA	TRBJ2-1	TRBD2	CASSYPQKNGRANEQFF	TGTGCCAGCAGTTACCCCCAGAAGAACGGGAGGGCCAATGAGCAGTTCTTC
TRBV4-2	few	TRBJ2-2	NA	CASSQGDGTGELFF	TGTGCCAGCAGCCAAGGGGACGGGACCGGGGAGCTGTTTTTT
TRBV6-6	few	TRBJ1-5	NA	CASTPRRRGADQPQHF	TGTGCCAGCACCCCCCGTAGAAGGGGAGCGGATCAGCCCCAGCATTTT
TRBV7-9	NA	TRBJ2-3	NA	CASSSTYATGRSTDTQYF	TGTGCCAGCAGCTCAACGTATGCGACAGGGAGGAGCACAGATACGCAGTATTTT
TRBV7-6	few	TRBJ1-6	TRBD1	CASSRGQGANSPLHF	TGTGCCAGCAGCCGTGGACAGGGGGCTAATTCACCCCTCCACTTT
TRBV7-2	many	TRBJ2-1	NA	CASSLLPPNEQFF	TGTGCCAGCAGCTTACTTCCGCCCAATGAGCAGTTCTTC
TRBV7-2	few	TRBJ2-7	TRBD2	CASSPVSGSGYEQYF	TGTGCCAGCAGCCCCGTCAGCGGGAGCGGCTACGAGCAGTACTTC
TRBV20-1	once	TRBJ1-5	NA	CSASVSPGHKREHSNQPQHF	TGCAGTGCTAGTGTATCACCGGGACACAAAAGGGAACATAGCAATCAGCCCCAGCATTTT
TRBV7-2	many	TRBJ2-7	TRBD1	CASSSRQTGDYEQYF	TGTGCCAGCAGCTCCCGACAGACAGGGGATTACGAGCAGTACTTC
TRBV27	NA	TRBJ2-5	TRBD1	CASSLGTGAGETQYF	TGTGCCAGCAGTCTCGGGACAGGGGCGGGGGAGACCCAGTACTTC
TRBV29-1	NA	TRBJ2-7	TRBD1	CSVIWDSSYEQYF	TGCAGCGTTATCTGGGACAGCTCCTACGAGCAGTACTTC
TRBV7-9	few	TRBJ2-7	NA	CASSPTQARHEQYF	TGTGCCAGCAGCCCCACCCAGGCGAGGCACGAGCAGTACTTC
TRBV27	few	TRBJ2-7	NA	CASSLRAYNEQYF	TGTGCCAGCAGTTTAAGGGCATACAACGAGCAGTACTTC